Listed below are T cell receptor beta chains from one sample, sequenced in a study of cytomegalovirus exposure and HLA in healthy donors. The protocol was immunoSEQ multiplex PCR, while the TCRdb copy is restricted to in-frame clones and leaves out a portion. The sample records over 150,000 clones, 65% to 75% being singletons. Specimen: PBMCs. Receptors were obtained from a man younger than 45 in good health and CMV-seropositive. Each CDR3 is given with its conserved first and last residue. The D gene is left open where the match is weak. Not all rows give a size; the values are once, few, many and, for expanded clones, a class.

. | TRBJ1-5 | TRBV4-3 | . | TGCGCCAGCAGCCAAGAACCGGGTATCAATCAGCCCCAGCATTTT | CASSQEPGINQPQHF
. | TRBJ2-1 | TRBV15 | . | TGTGCCACCAGCAGAGAAGGGCGGGGGCCAGTGGATGAGCAGTTCTTC | CATSREGRGPVDEQFF
TRBD2 | TRBJ2-2 | TRBV27 | few | TGTGCCACCTCGGGGGGTTTAACCGGGGAGCTGTTTTTT | CATSGGLTGELFF
TRBD1 | TRBJ1-1 | TRBV19 | . | TGTGCCAGTAGTCAGCGAGTTCGGACAGGGTGGTATTTGGACACTGAAGCTTTCTTT | CASSQRVRTGWYLDTEAFF
TRBD1 | TRBJ2-7 | TRBV12-5 | once | TGCGCTAGTGGTTTGGACGGGACAGCCTACGAGCAGTACTTC | CASGLDGTAYEQYF
. | TRBJ2-2 | TRBV19 | . | TGTGCCAGTAGGGGAGGACTGACTGGGGAGCTGTTTTTT | CASRGGLTGELFF
TRBD2 | TRBJ2-3 | TRBV7-2 | . | TGTGCCAGCAGCCCCGGACTAGCGGGGACCACAGATACGCAGTATTTT | CASSPGLAGTTDTQYF
. | TRBJ1-1 | TRBV10-3 | . | TGTGCCGTCACAGGGCTGAACACTGAAGCTTTCTTT | CAVTGLNTEAFF
TRBD1 | TRBJ1-5 | TRBV2 | . | TGTGCCAGCAAAAGGGACAGAGAATATCAGCCCCAGCATTTT | CASKRDREYQPQHF
TRBD2 | TRBJ2-7 | TRBV11-2 | . | TGTGCCAGCAGCTTCGGACTAGCGGGCTACGAGCAGTACTTC | CASSFGLAGYEQYF
TRBD1 | TRBJ2-1 | TRBV7-3 | . | TGTGCCAGCAGCTCTTCCGGACAGGGCCCAAAGCAGTTCTTC | CASSSSGQGPKQFF
. | TRBJ2-4 | TRBV15 | . | TGTGCCACCAGCAGAGATGGGCAGGCCAAAATAAACATTCAGTACTTC | CATSRDGQAKINIQYF
. | TRBJ2-5 | TRBV2 | . | TGTGCCAGCAGTGGGGACTCCGTGGGAGAGACCCAGTACTTC | CASSGDSVGETQYF
. | TRBJ2-3 | TRBV6-5 | . | TGTGCCAGCAACCCGGGACATAGCACAGATACGCAGTATTTT | CASNPGHSTDTQYF
TRBD2 | TRBJ2-5 | TRBV7-2 | few | TGTGCCAGCAGCTTAGGGCGGGGGGCCCTGGGGGAGACCCAGTACTTC | CASSLGRGALGETQYF
TRBD2 | TRBJ2-5 | TRBV11-1 | . | TGTGCCAGCAGCTCTCGGACTAGCAAAACGTCTCCCCAGTACTTC | CASSSRTSKTSPQYF
TRBD1 | TRBJ2-1 | TRBV7-9 | . | TGTGCCAGCAGCTCCCACAGGGGGTCCTACAATGAGCAGTTCTTC | CASSSHRGSYNEQFF
TRBD2 | TRBJ2-3 | TRBV6-5 | . | TGTGCCAGCAGTTACGGTTTCGGGAGGGGCTACACGCAGTATTTT | CASSYGFGRGYTQYF
. | TRBJ2-5 | TRBV27 | . | TGTGCCATCCGACCGGGGGACCAAGAGACCCAGTACTTC | CAIRPGDQETQYF
. | TRBJ1-1 | TRBV27 | few | TGTGCCAGCTTTCGGGGGACGAACACTGAAGCTTTCTTT | CASFRGTNTEAFF
. | TRBJ2-3 | TRBV4-1 | . | TGCGCCAGCAGCCAGGGGGCCGGCACAGATACGCAGTATTTT | CASSQGAGTDTQYF
TRBD1 | TRBJ1-1 | TRBV5-1 | . | TGCGCCAGCAGCTTGACAGGGGCGGGAAACACTGAAGCTTTCTTT | CASSLTGAGNTEAFF
TRBD1 | TRBJ2-3 | TRBV13 | few | TGTGCCAGCAGCTTAGGGGACAGGGACGGAGATACGCAGTATTTT | CASSLGDRDGDTQYF
. | TRBJ1-2 | TRBV27 | . | TGTGCCAGCAGTTTAAAGGGGATTAACTATGGCTACACCTTC | CASSLKGINYGYTF
. | TRBJ2-5 | TRBV27 | . | TGTGCCAGCAGTTTCCGGACAGAACAAGAGACCCAGTACTTC | CASSFRTEQETQYF
. | TRBJ1-1 | TRBV11-2 | . | TGTGCCAGCAGCTTCCCCATAGTGGGACTGAGAAACACTGAAGCTTTCTTT | CASSFPIVGLRNTEAFF
TRBD1 | TRBJ1-3 | TRBV2 | . | TGTGCCAGCAGCGCGACAGGGGCTGGAAACACCATATATTTT | CASSATGAGNTIYF
TRBD2 | TRBJ2-7 | TRBV6-1 | once | TGTGCCAGCAGCCCCTGGCGGGGGGGCCCCTACGAGCAGTACTTC | CASSPWRGGPYEQYF
TRBD2 | TRBJ2-5 | TRBV7-8 | few | TGTGCCAGCAGCCACGAGCGGGGGGGAGGGTGGGAGACCCAGTACTTC | CASSHERGGGWETQYF
. | TRBJ1-1 | TRBV4-1 | . | TGCGCCAGCACCCCACGGCAGGGAACGAACACTGAAGCTTTCTTT | CASTPRQGTNTEAFF
TRBD1 | TRBJ1-1 | TRBV11-2 | . | TGTGCCAGCAGCATTACGACAGGGCGAATTTCTGGTACTGAAGCTTTCTTT | CASSITTGRISGTEAFF
. | TRBJ1-5 | TRBV4-3 | . | TGCGCCAGCAGCCAAGGGGGCAATAGCAATCAGCCCCAGCATTTT | CASSQGGNSNQPQHF
TRBD2 | TRBJ2-3 | TRBV4-1 | . | TGCGCCAGCAGCCAAGGAGCTGGCGGGAGGACGGTAGCAGATACGCAGTATTTT | CASSQGAGGRTVADTQYF
. | TRBJ1-1 | TRBV30 | once | TGTGCCTGGAGCCCCGCGGGGGGCACTGAAGCTTTCTTT | CAWSPAGGTEAFF
. | TRBJ1-5 | TRBV5-1 | . | TGCGCCAGCAGCCCGGACAGAAATCAGCCCCAGCATTTT | CASSPDRNQPQHF
TRBD1 | TRBJ1-5 | TRBV6-5 | . | TGTGCCAGCAGTACAGGGGGGTATGGGGCCCAGCATTTT | CASSTGGYGAQHF
. | TRBJ1-5 | TRBV19 | . | TGTGCCAGTAGTATTGGGCACGGTCAGCCCCAGCATTTT | CASSIGHGQPQHF
TRBD2 | TRBJ2-2 | TRBV5-4 | . | TGTGCCAGCAGCTTGAGGGCCGGGACTAGCGGGGCCGGGGAGCTGTTTTTT | CASSLRAGTSGAGELFF
. | TRBJ1-2 | TRBV4-3 | few | TGCGCCAGCAGCCCAACGACTGGCGTCTTTTATGGCTACACCTTC | CASSPTTGVFYGYTF
TRBD2 | TRBJ2-7 | TRBV7-2 | . | TGTGCCAGCAGCCGGACTAGCGGGAGGATTTACGAGCAGTACTTC | CASSRTSGRIYEQYF
TRBD2 | TRBJ2-1 | TRBV11-2 | . | TGTGCCAGCAGCCCCCTAGCGGGAGGGTACAATGAGCAGTTCTTC | CASSPLAGGYNEQFF
. | TRBJ2-1 | TRBV21-1 | few | TGTGCCAGCAGCAAAGGGCGTCGCAGCGGGAGGGCCTGGGAGCAGTTCTTC | CASSKGRRSGRAWEQFF
. | TRBJ2-1 | TRBV18 | . | TGTGCCAGCTCACCCCGACTAGGCTCCTACAATGAGCAGTTCTTC | CASSPRLGSYNEQFF
. | TRBJ2-7 | TRBV4-2 | . | TGTGCCAGCAGGACTAACTCATATGGCGCCTACGAGCAGTACTTC | CASRTNSYGAYEQYF
. | TRBJ1-4 | TRBV5-4 | . | TGTGCCGGCTCAAACGGGAGTAATGAAAAACTGTTTTTT | CAGSNGSNEKLFF
TRBD1 | TRBJ2-5 | TRBV15 | . | TGTGCCACCAGCCCGCGGGACAGGGAAGAGACCCAGTACTTC | CATSPRDREETQYF
. | TRBJ2-3 | TRBV6-5 | . | TGTGCCAGCAGCCCTAGCACAGATACGCAGTATTTT | CASSPSTDTQYF
. | TRBJ2-7 | TRBV15 | . | TGTGCCACCAGCAGAGTAACGGGAGCCTACGAGCAGTACTTC | CATSRVTGAYEQYF
TRBD1 | TRBJ1-5 | TRBV19 | . | TGTGCCAGTCGGGACAGGGGGGATTATCAGCCCCAGCATTTT | CASRDRGDYQPQHF
. | TRBJ1-4 | TRBV28 | . | TGTGCCAGCAGTTTCCTAGGACAGCGACTTAATGAAAAACTGTTTTTT | CASSFLGQRLNEKLFF
TRBD2 | TRBJ2-1 | TRBV5-4 | . | TGTGCCAGCAGCTTGGGGAGGGCGGGAGAGCTTGAGCAGTTCTTC | CASSLGRAGELEQFF
TRBD2 | TRBJ2-5 | TRBV11-2 | few | TGTGCCAGCAGCTTAGGCGGGAGAGAGACCCAGTACTTC | CASSLGGRETQYF
. | TRBJ2-5 | TRBV29-1 | . | TGCAGCGTTGAAGACAGGGCGTCGGAGACCCAGTACTTC | CSVEDRASETQYF
. | TRBJ2-7 | TRBV25-1 | . | TGTGCCAGCAGTGAACCCTACAGGGGGGGTTCCTACGAGCAGTACTTC | CASSEPYRGGSYEQYF
. | TRBJ1-1 | TRBV27 | once | TGTGCCAGCAGTACGCCACAGGGGAACACTGAAGCTTTCTTT | CASSTPQGNTEAFF